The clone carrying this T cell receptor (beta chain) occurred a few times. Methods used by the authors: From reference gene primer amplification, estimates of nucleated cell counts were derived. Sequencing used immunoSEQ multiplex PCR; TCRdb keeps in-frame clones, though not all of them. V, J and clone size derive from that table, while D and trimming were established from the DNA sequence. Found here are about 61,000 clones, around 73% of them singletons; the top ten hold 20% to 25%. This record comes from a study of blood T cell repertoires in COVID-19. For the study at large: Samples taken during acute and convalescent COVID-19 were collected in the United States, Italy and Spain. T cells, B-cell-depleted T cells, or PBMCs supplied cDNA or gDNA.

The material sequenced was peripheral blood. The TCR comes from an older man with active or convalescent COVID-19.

For the CDR3, the DNA is TGTGCCAGCAGTTCTCAACAGGTTACCACTGAAGCTTTCTTT. Translating it yields CASSSQQVTTEAFF. J is TRBJ1-1 and V is TRBV2; tentative D call: TRBD1 (5 bases). The CDR3 consists of 14 residues. Germline assignment: CDR1 SNHLY and CDR2 FYNNEI. V dropped 5 bases and J dropped 4 bases, with 14 bases sitting between them.